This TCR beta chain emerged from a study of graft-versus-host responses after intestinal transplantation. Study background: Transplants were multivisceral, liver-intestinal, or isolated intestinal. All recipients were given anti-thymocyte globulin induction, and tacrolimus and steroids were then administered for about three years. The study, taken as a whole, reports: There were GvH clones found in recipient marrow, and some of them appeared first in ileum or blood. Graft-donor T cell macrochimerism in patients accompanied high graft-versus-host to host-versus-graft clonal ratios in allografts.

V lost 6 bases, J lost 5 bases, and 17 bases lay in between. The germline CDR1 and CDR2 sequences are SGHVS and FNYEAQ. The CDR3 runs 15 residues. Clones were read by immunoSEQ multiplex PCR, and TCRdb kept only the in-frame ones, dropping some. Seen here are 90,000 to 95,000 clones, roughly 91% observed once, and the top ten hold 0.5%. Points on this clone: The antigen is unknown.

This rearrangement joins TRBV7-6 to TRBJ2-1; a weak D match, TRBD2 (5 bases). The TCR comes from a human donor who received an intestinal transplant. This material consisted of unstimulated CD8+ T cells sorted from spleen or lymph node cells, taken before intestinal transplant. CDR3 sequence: CASSVNTGKNNEQFF. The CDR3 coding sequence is TGTGCCAGCAGTGTCAACACGGGGAAAAACAATGAGCAGTTCTTC.